The 20 T cell receptor beta chains below all came from one sample that was sequenced in a study of identical twins. MiXCR was run by TCRdb on the 5' RACE reads, yielding one entry per CDR3 protein. This table has roughly 750,000 distinct CDR3 sequences, over 20% appearing once. These sequences were also reported in another study, on T cells expressing NK-cell markers.

Sequencing was performed on PBMCs. The receptors come from a woman aged 18-29 years in good health.

This clonotype came up many times. This chain uses TRBV18 with TRBJ2-1; D is unclear. The length of the CDR3 is 13 residues. Germline values: CDR1 KGHSH, CDR2 LQKENI. Trimming left V 5 bases short and J 4 bases short, with 9 bases between. CDR3 protein: CASSLVVYNEQFF. The CDR3 region has the DNA TGTGCCAGCTCATTGGTCGTATACAATGAGCAGTTCTTC.

This clonotype was picked up a small number of times. The J gene is TRBJ1-2, the V gene TRBV29-1, with D tentatively TRBD1 (5 bases). Germline CDR1 reads SQVTM; CDR2 reads ANQGSEA. The CDR3 extends over 13 amino acids. Trimming shortened V by 7 bases and J by 5 bases, and 17 bases separated the two germline ends. As DNA, the CDR3 is TGCAGCGCCCAAAGGAGGGGACCTTATGGCTACACCTTC. Its protein product is CSAQRRGPYGYTF.

At least ten counts were recorded for this clonotype. The chain carries TRBV7-2 and TRBJ2-1; a weak D match, TRBD1 (5 bases). The CDR3 runs to 12 residues. The germline V gene has CDR1 SGHTA and CDR2 FQGNSA. This chain's CDR3 is CANYQGHNEQFF. CDR3 nucleotide sequence: TGTGCTAACTATCAGGGCCACAATGAGCAGTTCTTC.

The chain recombines TRBV20-1 with TRBJ2-5, with 10 nucleotides matching TRBD2. CDR1 and CDR2 from the germline V gene are DFQATT and SNEGSKA (reference sequence). The CDR3 is 13 residues long. Trimming removed 3 bases from V and 3 bases from J; junction bases left unmatched: 1. The CDR3 loop reads CSARGTSEETQYF. DNA for the CDR3: TGCAGTGCTAGGGGGACTAGCGAAGAGACCCAGTACTTC.

This chain uses TRBV12-3 or TRBV12-4 with TRBJ2-3; 9 nucleotides align to TRBD2. Unmatched junction bases numbered 0, after V lost 1 base and J lost 10 bases. There are 12 residues in the CDR3. The CDR3 region has the DNA TGTGCCAGCAGTTTAGGCGGGAGGGCGCAGTATTTT. Protein product: CASSLGGRAQYF.

CDR3: CASSESVRGTEAFF. In nucleotides, the CDR3 is TGCGCCAGCAGTGAGTCAGTCCGGGGCACTGAAGCTTTCTTT. The chain uses TRBV10-2 and TRBJ1-1; no reliable D call. The length of the CDR3 is 14 residues. The V end was cut by 0 bases, the J end by 4 bases, with 9 bases between. The V gene's germline CDR1 is WSHSY and CDR2 SAAADI.

This clonotype was recorded a few times. The rearrangement joins TRBV5-1 to TRBJ2-7, with 7 bases matching TRBD1. Per the germline V gene, CDR1 is SGHRS and CDR2 is YFSETQ. The CDR3 runs to 13 residues. J was trimmed by 5 bases and V by 4 bases; bases with no gene match: 6. The CDR3 is CASSPTGIHEQYF. The DNA of the CDR3 is TGCGCCAGCAGCCCGACAGGGATCCACGAGCAGTACTTC.

This clonotype was detected many times. V gene TRBV5-1 combines with J gene TRBJ1-2; D not certain. Trimming pared 3 bases from V and 2 bases from J, leaving 11 bases between. The CDR3 loop spans 14 amino acids. The germline V gene encodes CDR1 SGHRS and CDR2 YFSETQ. In DNA, the CDR3 is TGCGCCAGCAGCTCGACCGTCGAGAACTATGGCTACACCTTC. This encodes CASSSTVENYGYTF.

This clonotype turned up a few times. V is TRBV10-3 and J is TRBJ1-5, with D possibly matching TRBD1 (6 bases). Germline assignment: CDR1 ENHRY and CDR2 SYGVKD. This CDR3 region has 14 residues. Trimming shortened V by 6 bases and J by 2 bases, and 11 bases separated the two germline ends. This CDR3 reads CAISTGTRNQPQHF. CDR3 DNA: TGTGCCATCAGCACCGGGACACGCAATCAGCCCCAGCATTTT.

This rearrangement joins TRBV11-3 to TRBJ1-3, with D possibly matching TRBD1 (6 bases). Germline CDR1 and CDR2: SGHNT and YENEEA. This CDR3 is built from 15 residues. V shed 5 bases and J shed 0 bases, with 11 bases lying between them. The CDR3 sequence: CASSSGGISGNTIYF. CDR3 sequence (DNA): TGTGCCAGCAGCAGCGGGGGCATCTCTGGAAACACCATATATTTT. The full variable domain, rest sourced from reference TRBV11-3 and TRBJ1-3, is EAGVVQSPRYKIIEKKQPVAFWCNPISGHNTLYWYLQNLGQGPELLIRYENEEAVDDSQLPKDRFSAERLKGVDSTLKIQPAELGDSAVYLCASSSGGISGNTIYFGEGSWLTVV.

In this sample, this clonotype turned up a few times. CDR3 DNA sequence: TGTGCCAGCAGCACAACCGGGACGAGGACGGATGAGCAGTTCTTC. It encodes CASSTTGTRTDEQFF. This chain links TRBV12-3 or TRBV12-4 with TRBJ2-1; D tentatively reads TRBD1 or TRBD2 (5 bases each). V lost 6 bases and J lost 8, with 20 bases in between. The CDR3 is 15 residues long.

In nucleotides, the CDR3 is TGCAGCGTTGACCCTGGATACAATGAGCAGTTCTTC. It encodes CSVDPGYNEQFF. The rearrangement joins TRBV29-1 to TRBJ2-1; unclear D gene. Trimming removed 3 bases from V and 4 bases from J, with 7 bases in between. The germline V gene has CDR1 SQVTM and CDR2 ANQGSEA. CDR3 length equals 12 residues.

This clonotype was found a few times. This chain joins TRBV20-1 and TRBJ2-3; perhaps TRBD2 as D (6 bases). This CDR3 region has 13 residues. The germline V and J ends were trimmed by 3 bases and 5 bases, with 12 bases remaining between them. Germline CDR1 DFQATT, CDR2 SNEGSKA (reference sequence). As DNA, the CDR3 is TGCAGTGCTAGTGCCGCTAGCGTAGATACGCAGTATTTT. Encoded protein: CSASAASVDTQYF.

Only a few counts were recorded for this clonotype. The V gene is TRBV2, the J gene TRBJ2-6, with D tentatively TRBD1 (6 bases). Germline V gene sequence: CDR1 SNHLY, CDR2 FYNNEI. V was trimmed by 5 bases and J by 4 bases, leaving 12 bases between them. CDR3 size: 15 residues. CDR3 nucleotides: TGTGCCAGCAGTTCTACAGGGTTAGGGGCCAACGTCCTGACTTTC. As protein: CASSSTGLGANVLTF.

In this sample, this clonotype turned up a few times. The J gene is TRBJ2-1, the V gene TRBV10-2; perhaps D is TRBD1 or TRBD2 (6 bases each). V dropped 2 bases and J dropped 7 bases, with 12 bases sitting between them. This CDR3 has 14 residues. Germline lookup yields CDR1 WSHSY and CDR2 SAAADI. The CDR3 DNA sequence: TGCGCCAGCAGTGAGAGGGTAGGGGGGAATGAGCAGTTCTTC. Protein: CASSERVGGNEQFF.

This clonotype occurred a few times. This chain joins TRBV15 and TRBJ2-7; a weak D match, TRBD1 (5 bases). Germline CDR1 LNHNV, CDR2 YYDKDF (reference sequence). The CDR3 contains 13 residues. Trimming removed 10 bases from V and 2 bases from J, with 15 bases in between. The CDR3 DNA is TGTGCCATCACCTCTCCAGGGACCTACGAGCAGTACTTC. Amino acids: CAITSPGTYEQYF.

Only a few counts were recorded for this clonotype. The chain recombines TRBV12-3 or TRBV12-4 with TRBJ1-5; D is undetermined. Trimming removed 3 bases from V and 2 bases from J, with 11 bases in between. The CDR3 runs 15 residues. In DNA, the CDR3 is TGTGCCAGCAGTTTGGTATCCTCCGGCAATCAGCCCCAGCATTTT. This codes for CASSLVSSGNQPQHF.

The chain is built from TRBV20-1 and TRBJ2-7; either TRBD1 or TRBD2 may supply D (8 bases each). Germline V CDR1 and CDR2: DFQATT, SNEGSKA (reference sequence). V was shortened by 5 bases and J by 4 bases, with 24 bases between the two germline ends. This CDR3 comprises 16 residues. CDR3 nucleotides: TGCAGTGCTTGGGCCCAGGGGGCGGGGGGTTTATACGAGCAGTACTTC. Its protein product is CSAWAQGAGGLYEQYF.

This clonotype has ten or more counts. The chain links TRBV11-2 to TRBJ2-3, with 8 bases fitting TRBD1. Germline V gives CDR1 SGHAT, CDR2 FQNNGV. The CDR3 runs 15 residues. The V and J ends lost 4 bases and 1 base, in that order; junction bases with no gene match: 4. This CDR3 reads CASSSLRGRTDTQYF. In DNA form, the CDR3 reads TGTGCCAGCAGCTCACTCAGGGGGCGCACAGATACGCAGTATTTT.

In this sample, this clonotype turned up a few times. The V call is TRBV5-5, the J call TRBJ2-3; D gene ambiguous. The V end was cut by 0 bases, the J end by 3 bases, with 11 bases between. CDR1 is SGHKS and CDR2 is YYEKEE in the germline V gene (reference sequence). There are 15 residues in the CDR3. The CDR3 region is CASSLDSGLTDTQYF. CDR3 nucleotide sequence: TGTGCCAGCAGCTTGGATTCTGGGTTGACAGATACGCAGTATTTT.